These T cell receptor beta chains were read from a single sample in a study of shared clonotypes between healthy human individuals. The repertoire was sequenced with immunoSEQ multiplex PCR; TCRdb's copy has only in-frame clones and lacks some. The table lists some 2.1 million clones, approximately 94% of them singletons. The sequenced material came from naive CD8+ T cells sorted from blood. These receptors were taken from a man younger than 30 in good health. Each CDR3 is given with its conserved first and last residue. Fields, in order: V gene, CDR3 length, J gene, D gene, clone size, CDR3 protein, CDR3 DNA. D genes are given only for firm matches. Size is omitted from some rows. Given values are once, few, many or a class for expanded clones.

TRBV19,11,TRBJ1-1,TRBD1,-,CASRGQPHAFF,TGTGCCAGTAGGGGACAGCCCCACGCTTTCTTT
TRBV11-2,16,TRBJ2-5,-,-,CASSPFPDQEQETQYF,TGTGCCAGCAGCCCATTCCCAGACCAGGAGCAAGAGACCCAGTACTTC
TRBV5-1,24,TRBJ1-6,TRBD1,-,CASSRPTLSGDRGPASSYNSPLHF,TGCGCCAGCAGCCGACCGACCCTGTCCGGGGACAGGGGGCCGGCGAGCTCCTATAATTCACCCCTCCACTTT
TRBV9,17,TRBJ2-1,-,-,CASSVEVGGEGYNEQFF,TGTGCCAGCAGCGTAGAGGTAGGGGGAGAGGGTTACAATGAGCAGTTCTTC
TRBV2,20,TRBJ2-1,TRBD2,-,CASSGLLGTSGSGSYNEQFF,TGTGCCAGCAGTGGACTACTTGGGACTAGCGGGAGTGGATCCTACAATGAGCAGTTCTTC
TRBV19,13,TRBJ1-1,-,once,CASKTGFGTEAFF,TGTGCCAGTAAAACAGGTTTTGGCACTGAAGCTTTCTTT
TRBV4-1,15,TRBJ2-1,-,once,CASSQERTTYNEQFF,TGCGCCAGCAGCCAAGAAAGGACTACCTACAATGAGCAGTTCTTC
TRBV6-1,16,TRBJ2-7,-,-,CASSEIGHSSSYEQYF,TGTGCCAGCAGTGAAATAGGACATTCGAGCTCCTACGAGCAGTACTTC
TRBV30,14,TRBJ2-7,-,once,CAWNHAGNTYEQYF,TGTGCCTGGAATCATGCGGGGAACACCTACGAGCAGTACTTC
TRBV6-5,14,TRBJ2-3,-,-,CASSYSSDTDTQYF,TGTGCCAGCAGTTACTCTAGTGACACAGATACGCAGTATTTT
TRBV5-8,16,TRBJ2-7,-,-,CASSSSGTPSDNEQYF,TGTGCCAGCAGCAGCTCCGGGACTCCCTCAGACAACGAGCAGTACTTC
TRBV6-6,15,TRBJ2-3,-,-,CASSYVAGATDTQYF,TGTGCCAGCAGTTATGTTGCGGGTGCCACAGATACGCAGTATTTT
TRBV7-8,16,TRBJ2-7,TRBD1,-,CASSYRQGPPSYEQYF,TGTGCCAGCAGTTACAGACAGGGGCCGCCCTCCTACGAGCAGTACTTC
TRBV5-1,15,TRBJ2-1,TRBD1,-,CASSLVQGGDNEQFF,TGCGCCAGCAGCTTGGTACAGGGGGGTGACAATGAGCAGTTCTTC
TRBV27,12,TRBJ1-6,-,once,CASSPLNSPLHF,TGTGCCAGCAGCCCACTAAATTCACCCCTCCACTTT
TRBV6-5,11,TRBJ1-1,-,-,CASSYREQAFF,TGTGCCAGCAGTTATCGGGAACAAGCTTTCTTT
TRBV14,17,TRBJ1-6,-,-,CASSQGGWGLYNSPLHF,TGTGCCAGCAGCCAAGGGGGATGGGGCCTCTATAATTCACCCCTCCACTTT
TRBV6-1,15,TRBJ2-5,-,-,CASSEFTGLKETQYF,TGTGCCAGCAGTGAGTTTACCGGCCTAAAAGAGACCCAGTACTTC
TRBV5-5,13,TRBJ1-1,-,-,CASSYLQGIEAFF,TGTGCCAGCAGCTATTTGCAGGGAATTGAAGCTTTCTTT
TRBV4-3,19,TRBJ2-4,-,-,CASSPLTGYREGYQNIQYF,TGCGCCAGCAGCCCACTTACAGGGTATAGGGAGGGTTACCAAAACATTCAGTACTTC
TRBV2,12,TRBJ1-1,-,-,CASSESNYEAFF,TGTGCCAGCAGTGAAAGTAATTATGAAGCTTTCTTT
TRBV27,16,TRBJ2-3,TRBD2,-,CASSPSGGENTDTQYF,TGTGCCAGCAGTCCCTCGGGGGGGGAGAACACAGATACGCAGTATTTT
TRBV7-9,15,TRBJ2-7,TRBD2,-,CASSRGTLAGYEQYF,TGTGCCAGCAGCCGAGGTACACTAGCGGGCTACGAGCAGTACTTC
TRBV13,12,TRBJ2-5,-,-,CASSSGGETQYF,TGTGCCAGCAGTTCAGGAGGAGAGACCCAGTACTTC
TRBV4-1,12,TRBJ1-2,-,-,CASSQDDNGYTF,TGCGCCAGCAGCCAAGATGATAATGGCTACACCTTC
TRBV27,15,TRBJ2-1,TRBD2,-,CASSLAGAFGGEQFF,TGTGCCAGTAGTTTAGCGGGGGCTTTCGGAGGTGAGCAGTTCTTC
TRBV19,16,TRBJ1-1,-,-,CASKYTLYKLNTEAFF,TGTGCCAGTAAATACACCCTCTACAAGTTGAACACTGAAGCTTTCTTT
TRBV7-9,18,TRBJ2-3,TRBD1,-,CASSSPRQGHPATDTQYF,TGTGCCAGCAGCTCGCCGCGACAGGGGCATCCCGCGACAGATACGCAGTATTTT
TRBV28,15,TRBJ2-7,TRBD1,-,CASSLPRGLEAEQYF,TGTGCCAGCAGTTTACCCAGGGGGCTGGAGGCCGAGCAGTACTTC
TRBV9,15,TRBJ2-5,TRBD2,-,CASSAGTSGWETQYF,TGTGCCAGCAGTGCCGGGACTAGCGGGTGGGAGACCCAGTACTTC
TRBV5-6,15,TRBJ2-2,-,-,CASSLEPWETGELFF,TGTGCCAGCAGCTTGGAGCCCTGGGAGACCGGGGAGCTGTTTTTT
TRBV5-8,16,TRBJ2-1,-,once,CASSFLQGGIYNEQFF,TGTGCCAGCAGCTTTCTACAGGGTGGCATCTACAATGAGCAGTTCTTC
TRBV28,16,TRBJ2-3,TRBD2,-,CASSLLLAVSTDTQYF,TGTGCCAGCAGTTTATTACTAGCGGTCTCCACAGATACGCAGTATTTT
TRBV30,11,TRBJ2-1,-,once,CAWMSLAEQFF,TGTGCCTGGATGTCTCTAGCAGAGCAGTTCTTC
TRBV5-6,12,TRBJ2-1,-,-,CASSLADNEQFF,TGTGCCAGCAGCTTGGCCGACAATGAGCAGTTCTTC
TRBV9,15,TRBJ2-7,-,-,CASSVGAGLTGEQYF,TGTGCCAGCAGCGTAGGGGCGGGACTTACGGGGGAGCAGTACTTC
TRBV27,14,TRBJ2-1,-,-,CASSFGTTYNEQFF,TGTGCCAGCAGTTTCGGGACAACCTACAATGAGCAGTTCTTC
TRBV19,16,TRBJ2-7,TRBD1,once,CASSILFGTANYEQYF,TGTGCCAGTAGTATTTTATTCGGGACAGCTAACTACGAGCAGTACTTC
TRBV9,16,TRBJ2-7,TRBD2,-,CASSVSPLAGDLEQYF,TGTGCCAGCAGCGTGAGCCCACTAGCGGGAGATCTCGAGCAGTACTTC
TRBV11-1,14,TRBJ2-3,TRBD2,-,CASSSYGGIDTQYF,TGTGCCAGCAGCTCGTACGGGGGGATAGATACGCAGTATTTT
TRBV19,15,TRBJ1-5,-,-,CASSIGSYGGQPQHF,TGTGCCAGTAGTATTGGCAGCTACGGGGGTCAGCCCCAGCATTTT